The 15 T cell receptor beta chains listed next were all sequenced from one sample in a study of blood T cell repertoires in COVID-19 (dated by TCRdb to 2020 to 2022). Library prep was done by the immunoSEQ multiplex PCR assay. Here the immuneACCESS table is served through TCRdb, limited to in-frame sequences with V and J called. Missing clones are a known gap in these copies; in checked studies unresolved V genes cover under half, and the rest lacks a known reason. A total of around 250,000 clones appear in this sample, roughly 86% of them only once. The ten largest account for around 1.7% of the sample. The source material was peripheral blood. The receptors come from a woman aged 55-75 years who had recovered from COVID-19.

This sequence joins TRBV28 and TRBJ1-2; D gene ambiguous. Trimming cost V 6 bases and J 5 bases, with 16 bases left between them. Per germline, CDR1 MDHEN and CDR2 SYDVKM. This CDR3 has 14 amino acids. This CDR3 reads CASRDQSRGYGYTF. The CDR3 DNA follows: TGTGCCAGCAGAGACCAGTCCCGCGGATATGGCTACACCTTC.

V and J are TRBV11-2 and TRBJ1-2, with a possible D match to TRBD1 (5 bases). This CDR3 is built from 15 residues. V shed 5 bases and J shed 4 bases, with 17 bases lying between them. Germline V CDR1 and CDR2: SGHAT, FQNNGV. CDR3 loop: CASSPSQGNFYGYTF. In nucleotides, the CDR3 is TGTGCCAGCAGCCCTTCGCAGGGAAACTTCTATGGCTACACCTTC.

The V and J genes are TRBV11-2 and TRBJ1-3; possibly TRBD1 for D (5 bases). This CDR3 region has 15 residues. Germline V gene lookup returns CDR1 SGHAT and CDR2 FQNNGV. V shed 3 bases and J shed 0 bases, with 9 bases lying between them. The CDR3 spells CASSFSTVSGNTIYF. CDR3 DNA: TGTGCCAGCAGCTTCTCGACAGTCTCTGGAAACACCATATATTTT.

The chain recombines TRBV7-8 with TRBJ2-3; possible D gene TRBD2, 6 bases. Germline V gene sequence: CDR1 SGHVS, CDR2 FQNEAQ. This CDR3 contains 17 residues. Deletions cut 0 bases from V and 2 bases from J, with 15 bases between. CDR3 protein: CASSLAPTSSYTDTQYF. In DNA form, the CDR3 reads TGTGCCAGCAGCTTAGCCCCTACTAGCAGCTACACAGATACGCAGTATTTT.

The DNA for the CDR3 is TGCAGTGCTAGTAGCGGGGGAGGAAACACCGGGGAGCTGTTTTTT. This gives the protein CSASSGGGNTGELFF. J is TRBJ2-2 and V is TRBV20-1, with TRBD2 identical over 9 bases. With 3 bases clipped from V and 2 bases from J, the junction kept 4 bases outside the gene matches. The CDR3 runs to 15 residues. CDR1 is DFQATT and CDR2 is SNEGSKA in the germline V gene (reference sequence).

To note about this clone: One junction end does not reproduce the germline sequence, and a read error may be involved. The gene calls are TRBV7-3 and TRBJ1-1, with D unresolved. The germline CDR1 and CDR2 sequences are SGHTA and FQGTGA. The CDR3 has 15 amino acids. In DNA, the CDR3 is TGTGCCAGCAGTTTAACGTGGGCGGGAAACACTGAAGCTTTCTTT. Amino acid sequence: CASSLTWAGNTEAFF.

The chain recombines TRBV28 with TRBJ1-1; 7 positions agree with TRBD1. CDR3 length equals 12 residues. Trimming removed 6 bases from V and 7 bases from J; junction bases left unmatched: 5. The V gene's germline CDR1 is MDHEN and CDR2 SYDVKM. CDR3 DNA: TGTGCCAGCAGGGGGACAGAAGGTGAAGCTTTCTTT. This encodes CASRGTEGEAFF.

This chain links TRBV6-5 with TRBJ2-1; 8 nucleotides match TRBD2. The CDR3 is made up of 15 amino acids. Germline values: CDR1 MNHEY, CDR2 SVGAGI. V lost 8 bases and J lost 2; bases outside the gene matches: 8. CDR3 loop: CASRMRGDTYNEQFF. CDR3 coding DNA: TGTGCCAGCCGAATGCGGGGGGACACCTACAATGAGCAGTTCTTC.

Here the CDR3 DNA reads TGTGCCAGTAGTATCCAGGGGAAAGAGACCCAGTACTTC. It encodes CASSIQGKETQYF. V is TRBV19 and J is TRBJ2-5, with D maybe TRBD1 (6 bases). The ends were cut back, 3 bases at V and 3 bases at J, with 8 bases in the middle. The CDR3 runs to 13 residues. Germline lookup yields CDR1 LNHDA and CDR2 SQIVND (reference sequence).

This rearrangement joins TRBV2 to TRBJ2-1, with D unresolved. Germline CDR1 is SNHLY and CDR2 is FYNNEI. The CDR3 length is 11 residues. V dropped 8 bases and J dropped 8 bases, with 10 bases sitting between them. CDR3 bases: TGTGCCAGCGTCCAGATCGATGAGCAGTTCTTC. Translation gives CASVQIDEQFF. The variable domain in full, completed from reference TRBV2 and TRBJ2-1, reads EPEVTQTPSHQVTQMGQEVILRCVPISNHLYFYWYRQILGQKVEFLVSFYNNEISEKSEIFDDQFSVERPDGSNFTLKIRSTKLEDSAMYFCASVQIDEQFFGPGTRLTVL.

The chain employs TRBV28 and TRBJ2-3, with D tentatively TRBD2 (6 bases). Germline CDR1 is MDHEN and CDR2 is SYDVKM. This CDR3 spans 16 amino acids. V was cut by 4 bases and J by 2 bases, with 16 bases left in between. The CDR3 reads CASSWGTSRYTDTQYF. CDR3 in DNA: TGTGCCAGCAGTTGGGGGACTTCGCGTTACACAGATACGCAGTATTTT. The full variable domain, rest sourced from reference TRBV28 and TRBJ2-3, is DVKVTQSSRYLVKRTGEKVFLECVQDMDHENMFWYRQDPGLGLRLIYFSYDVKMKEKGDIPEGYSVSREKKERFSLILESASTNQTSMYLCASSWGTSRYTDTQYFGPGTRLTVL.

V is TRBV29-1 and J is TRBJ1-5; maybe TRBD1 (6 bases). The CDR3 runs 12 residues. The V gene's germline CDR1 is SQVTM and CDR2 ANQGSEA. With 4 bases removed from V and 5 bases from J, the gap between germline ends came to 9 bases. The CDR3 loop reads CSVGDIDQPQHF. DNA for the CDR3: TGCAGCGTTGGGGACATAGATCAGCCCCAGCATTTT.

V gene TRBV9 combines with J gene TRBJ2-1; D is possibly TRBD1 (6 bases). V shed 3 bases and J shed 5 bases, with 12 bases lying between them. Germline V gene sequence: CDR1 SGDLS, CDR2 YYNGEE. This CDR3 is 14 amino acids long. The CDR3 protein is CASSGTVVDNEQFF. CDR3 sequence (DNA): TGTGCCAGCAGCGGGACAGTCGTTGACAATGAGCAGTTCTTC. Full variable domain (missing parts from reference TRBV9 and TRBJ2-1): DSGVTQTPKHLITATGQRVTLRCSPRSGDLSVYWYQQSLDQGLQFLIQYYNGEERAKGNILERFSAQQFPDLHSELNLSSLELGDSALYFCASSGTVVDNEQFFGPGTRLTVL.

Ten or more counts support this clone. The chain links TRBV5-4 to TRBJ1-1; tentatively, D is TRBD1 (5 bases). Looked up from germline, CDR1 is SGHNT and CDR2 is YYREEE (reference sequence). Trimming shortened V by 4 bases and J by 0 bases, and 13 bases separated the two germline ends. The CDR3 has 15 amino acids. CDR3 residues: CASSTKTELNTEAFF. CDR3 coding DNA: TGTGCCAGCAGCACTAAGACAGAATTGAACACTGAAGCTTTCTTT.

This chain connects TRBV29-1 to TRBJ2-3; TRBD1 aligns across 7 bases. This CDR3 is 16 amino acids long. Per germline, CDR1 SQVTM and CDR2 ANQGSEA. Losses at the gene ends were 6 bases for V and 1 base for J; bases not matched to a gene: 13. In nucleotides, the CDR3 is TGCAGCGTGATGCCAGTGGGTACAGGGGGCACAGATACGCAGTATTTT. Protein product: CSVMPVGTGGTDTQYF.